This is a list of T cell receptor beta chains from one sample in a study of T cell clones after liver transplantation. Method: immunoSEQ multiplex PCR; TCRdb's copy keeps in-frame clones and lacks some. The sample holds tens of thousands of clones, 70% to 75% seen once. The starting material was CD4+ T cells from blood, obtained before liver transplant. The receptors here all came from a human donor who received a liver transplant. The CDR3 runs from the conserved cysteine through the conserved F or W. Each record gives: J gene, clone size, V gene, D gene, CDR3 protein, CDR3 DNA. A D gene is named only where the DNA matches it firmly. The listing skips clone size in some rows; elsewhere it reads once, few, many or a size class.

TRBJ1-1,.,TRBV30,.,CAWHENRNTEAFF,TGTGCCTGGCACGAGAACCGTAACACTGAAGCTTTCTTT
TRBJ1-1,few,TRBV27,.,CATMTSMNTEAFF,TGTGCCACCATGACAAGTATGAACACTGAAGCTTTCTTT
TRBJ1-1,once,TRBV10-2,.,CASSETDSEAFF,TGCGCCAGCAGTGAGACGGACTCTGAAGCTTTCTTT
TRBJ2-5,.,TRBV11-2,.,CASSLASETQYF,TGTGCCAGCAGCTTAGCATCCGAGACCCAGTACTTC
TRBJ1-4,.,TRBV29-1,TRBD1,CSALPGQGGEKLFF,TGCAGCGCCCTGCCGGGACAGGGAGGGGAAAAACTGTTTTTT
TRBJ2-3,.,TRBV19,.,CASSINPWTPPSTDTQYF,TGTGCCAGTAGTATTAACCCTTGGACTCCGCCTAGCACAGATACGCAGTATTTT
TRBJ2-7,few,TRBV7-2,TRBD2,CASSPTSGGYYEQYF,TGTGCCAGCAGCCCTACTAGCGGGGGCTACTACGAGCAGTACTTC
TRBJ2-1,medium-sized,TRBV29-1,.,CSFCGLLLGEQFF,TGCAGCTTTTGTGGACTCCTGCTGGGTGAGCAGTTCTTC
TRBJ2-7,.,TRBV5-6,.,CASSWEGHSYEQYF,TGTGCCAGCAGCTGGGAGGGACACAGCTACGAGCAGTACTTC
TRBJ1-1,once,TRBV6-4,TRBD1,CASSMDRLGEAFF,TGTGCCAGCAGCATGGACAGGTTGGGTGAAGCTTTCTTT
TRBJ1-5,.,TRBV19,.,CASSMEGPQHF,TGTGCCAGTAGTATGGAGGGGCCCCAGCATTTT
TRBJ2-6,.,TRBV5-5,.,CASSFLTISGANVLTF,TGTGCCAGCAGCTTCCTTACAATCTCTGGGGCCAACGTCCTAACTTTC
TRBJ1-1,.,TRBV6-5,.,CASTPGRVSTEAFF,TGTGCCAGCACCCCCGGGAGGGTGAGCACTGAAGCTTTCTTT
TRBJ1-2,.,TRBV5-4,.,CASSSNRAYYGYTF,TGTGCCAGCAGCTCCAACAGGGCCTACTATGGCTACACCTTC
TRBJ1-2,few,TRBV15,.,CATKCGGYTF,TGTGCCACCAAATGCGGTGGCTACACCTTC
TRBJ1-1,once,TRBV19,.,CASRREGVGTEAFF,TGTGCCAGTAGGCGAGAAGGGGTGGGGACTGAAGCTTTCTTT
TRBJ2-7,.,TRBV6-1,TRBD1,CASRTSGQGYHEQYF,TGTGCCAGCCGTACCTCGGGACAGGGATACCACGAGCAGTACTTC
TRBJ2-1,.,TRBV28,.,CASSRRRGQFF,TGTGCCAGCAGTCGACGCCGGGGGCAGTTCTTC
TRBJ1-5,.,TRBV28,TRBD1,CASSLLTGDWRQPQHF,TGTGCCAGCAGTCTCCTGACAGGGGATTGGAGACAGCCCCAGCATTTT
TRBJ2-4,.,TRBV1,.,CTSPTLAGGSIQYF,TGCACCAGCCCGACTCTAGCGGGAGGGAGCATTCAGTACTTC
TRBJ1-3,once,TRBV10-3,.,CAISLTDSGNTIYF,TGTGCCATCAGTTTGACAGACTCTGGAAACACCATATATTTT
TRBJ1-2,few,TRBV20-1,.,CSARRGHHFF,TGCAGTGCTAGAAGGGGACACCATTTCTTC
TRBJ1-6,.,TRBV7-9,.,CASKTGQPGSPLHF,TGTGCCAGCAAGACCGGACAGCCGGGTTCACCCCTCCACTTT
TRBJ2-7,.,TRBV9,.,CASSVGFLSFGGEQYF,TGTGCCAGCAGCGTAGGTTTCCTAAGTTTTGGAGGCGAGCAGTACTTC
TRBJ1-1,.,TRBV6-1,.,CASSEALRANTEAFF,TGTGCCAGCAGTGAAGCCTTGAGGGCAAACACTGAAGCTTTCTTT
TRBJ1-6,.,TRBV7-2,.,CASSLVIHYNSPLHF,TGTGCCAGCAGCTTAGTCATACATTATAATTCACCCCTCCACTTT
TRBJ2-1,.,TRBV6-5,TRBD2,CASSGTSGVNEQFF,TGTGCCAGCAGCGGGACTAGCGGGGTCAATGAGCAGTTCTTC
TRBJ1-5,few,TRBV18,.,CASSRSSNQPQHF,TGTGCCAGCTCAAGGAGTAGCAATCAGCCCCAGCATTTT
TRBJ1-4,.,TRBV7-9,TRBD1,CASSLETGGYNEKLFF,TGTGCCAGCAGCCTCGAAACAGGGGGTTATAATGAAAAACTGTTTTTT
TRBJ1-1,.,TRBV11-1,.,CASSLAARTQNTEAFF,TGTGCCAGCAGCTTAGCGGCAAGGACACAGAACACTGAAGCTTTCTTT
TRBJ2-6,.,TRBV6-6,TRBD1,CASSSRGLGANVLTF,TGTGCCAGCAGTTCCAGGGGGCTGGGGGCCAACGTCCTGACTTTC
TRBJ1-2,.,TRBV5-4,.,CASSSGYHPLGYTF,TGTGCCAGCAGCTCGGGATACCACCCCCTCGGCTACACCTTC
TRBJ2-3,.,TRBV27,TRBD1,CASTRDRGSDTQYF,TGTGCCAGCACCCGGGACAGGGGTTCAGATACGCAGTATTTT
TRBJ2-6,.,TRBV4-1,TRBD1,CASSHPPGQGAGGANVLTF,TGCGCCAGCAGCCATCCTCCGGGACAGGGGGCGGGAGGGGCCAACGTCCTGACTTTC
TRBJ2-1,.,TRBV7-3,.,CASSLQGTEQFF,TGTGCCAGCAGCTTACAGGGGACTGAGCAGTTCTTC
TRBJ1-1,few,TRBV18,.,CASSPRTPPNTEAFF,TGTGCCAGCTCACCTCGGACACCTCCGAACACTGAAGCTTTCTTT
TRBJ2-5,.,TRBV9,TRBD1,CASSVGVTQGAYQETQYF,TGTGCCAGCAGCGTAGGCGTGACCCAGGGGGCTTACCAAGAGACCCAGTACTTC
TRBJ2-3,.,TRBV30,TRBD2,CAWSVGAGGGTDTQYF,TGTGCCTGGAGTGTAGGGGCGGGGGGGGGCACAGATACGCAGTATTTT
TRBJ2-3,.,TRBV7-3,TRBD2,CASSLGTSGGAASAQYF,TGTGCCAGCAGCTTAGGGACTAGCGGGGGGGCGGCTTCGGCGCAGTATTTT
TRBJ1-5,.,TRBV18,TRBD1,CASSPNRGGNQPQHF,TGTGCCAGCTCACCAAACAGGGGGGGCAATCAGCCCCAGCATTTT
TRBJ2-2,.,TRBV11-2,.,CASSFQGFTGELFF,TGTGCCAGCAGCTTCCAGGGATTCACCGGGGAGCTGTTTTTT
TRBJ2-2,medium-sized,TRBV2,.,CASSGQPTPGTGELFF,TGTGCCAGCAGTGGGCAACCTACCCCAGGGACCGGGGAGCTGTTTTTT
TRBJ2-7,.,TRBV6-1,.,CASSEAISPGSYEQYF,TGTGCCAGCAGTGAAGCCATCAGCCCAGGGTCTTACGAGCAGTACTTC
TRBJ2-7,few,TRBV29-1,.,CSVEDPVSYEQYF,TGCAGCGTTGAAGACCCGGTTTCCTACGAGCAGTACTTC
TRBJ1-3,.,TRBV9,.,CASSVLSGNLNTIYF,TGTGCCAGCAGCGTGCTCTCAGGAAACTTAAACACCATATATTTT
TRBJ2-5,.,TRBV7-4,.,CASARRVRGGRQETQYF,TGTGCCAGCGCCCGAAGGGTTAGAGGAGGACGCCAAGAGACCCAGTACTTC
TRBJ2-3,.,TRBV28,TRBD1,CASSPGTDLTDTQYF,TGTGCCAGCAGTCCCGGGACAGACCTCACAGATACGCAGTATTTT
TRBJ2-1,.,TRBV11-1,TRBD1,CASSPRTGGSYNEQFF,TGTGCCAGCAGCCCCCGGACAGGAGGCTCCTACAATGAGCAGTTCTTC
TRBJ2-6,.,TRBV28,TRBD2,CASSRGGLSSGANVLTF,TGTGCCAGCAGCCGCGGGGGACTTAGCTCTGGGGCCAACGTCCTGACTTTC
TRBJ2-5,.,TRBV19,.,CASSIGLGKTQYF,TGTGCCAGTAGTATCGGACTGGGTAAGACCCAGTACTTC
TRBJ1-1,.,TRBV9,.,CASSVKGLWDTEAFF,TGTGCCAGCAGCGTTAAGGGGCTTTGGGACACTGAAGCTTTCTTT